The following is a TCR beta chain sequence with its context. Its specificity is unknown. Since no conserved phenylalanine or tryptophan closes the CDR3, a read error is the likely cause. This sample is drawn from a study of blood T cells in healthy people across ages. Study findings and constraints: Fewer expanded clones and more diversity marked long-lived versus aged donors.

Trimming cost V 4 bases and J 2 bases, with 9 bases left between them. Germline CDR1 reads SGHRS; CDR2 reads YFSETQ. The CDR3 contains 13 residues. Combining a sample-barcoded 5' primer with a J-beta primer mix, a second PCR ran for about 7 to 11 cycles. TCRdb itself ran the 5' RACE reads through MiXCR, one entry per CDR3 protein. The sample shows about 840,000 distinct CDR3 sequences, almost 30% of them seen only once. Another study also made use of these data, one on T cells of mothers and their children. That investigation notes: Barcodes and 2-4 random nucleotides were added by M1S in the second PCR. With unrelated pairs as the comparison, related mother-child pairs had a slightly higher overlap that was not significant. It was observed that no persistent microchimeric T cell clones could be detected.

The sequenced sample consisted of blood. J is TRBJ1-2 and V is TRBV5-1; TRBD1 is a possible D gene (5 bases). The sequence was collected from a woman between 40 and 55 years old in good health. In DNA, the CDR3 is TGCGCCAGCAGCCCGGGACTAAACTATGGCTACACCTGC. This codes for CASSPGLNYGYTC.